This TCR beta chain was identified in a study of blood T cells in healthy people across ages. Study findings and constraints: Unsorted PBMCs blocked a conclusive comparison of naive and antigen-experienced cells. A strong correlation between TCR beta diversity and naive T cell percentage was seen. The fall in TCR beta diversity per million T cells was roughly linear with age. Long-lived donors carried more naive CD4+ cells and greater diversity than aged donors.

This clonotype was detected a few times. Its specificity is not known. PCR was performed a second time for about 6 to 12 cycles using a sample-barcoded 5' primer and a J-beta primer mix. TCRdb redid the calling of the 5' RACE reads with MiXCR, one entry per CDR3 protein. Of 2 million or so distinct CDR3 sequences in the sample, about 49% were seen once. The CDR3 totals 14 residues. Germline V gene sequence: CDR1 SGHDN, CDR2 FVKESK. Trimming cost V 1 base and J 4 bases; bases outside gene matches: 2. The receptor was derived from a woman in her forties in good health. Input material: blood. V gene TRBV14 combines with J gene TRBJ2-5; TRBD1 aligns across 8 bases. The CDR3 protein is CASSQATGAETQYF. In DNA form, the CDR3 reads TGTGCCAGCAGCCAAGCGACAGGGGCAGAGACCCAGTACTTC.